This TCR beta chain was sequenced for a study of graft-versus-host responses after intestinal transplantation. At the level of the study: Multivisceral, liver-intestinal, or isolated intestinal grafts went to recipients. Every recipient underwent anti-thymocyte globulin induction, then tacrolimus and steroids for roughly three years.

The table lists this clone with a count of one. Its antigen is not known. This CDR3 has 16 amino acids. CDR1 and CDR2 (germline): SGHTA, FQGNSA. The trim removed 5 bases at V and 2 bases at J, leaving 8 bases unmatched. Findings and limits, study-wide: Present in recipient marrow, GvH clones included some that appeared first in ileum or blood.

Assay: immunoSEQ multiplex PCR; the TCRdb copy retains only in-frame clones and omits some. The sample carries roughly 120,000 clones, 75% to 95% recorded once. Sequenced material: unstimulated CD4+ T cells sorted from spleen or lymph node cells, taken before intestinal transplant. This TCR derives from a human donor who received an intestinal transplant. This rearrangement joins TRBV7-2 to TRBJ1-3; 8 bases map to TRBD1. The CDR3: CASSAKTGAAGNTIYF. CDR3 nucleotide sequence: TGTGCCAGCAGCGCCAAGACAGGGGCTGCTGGAAACACCATATATTTT.